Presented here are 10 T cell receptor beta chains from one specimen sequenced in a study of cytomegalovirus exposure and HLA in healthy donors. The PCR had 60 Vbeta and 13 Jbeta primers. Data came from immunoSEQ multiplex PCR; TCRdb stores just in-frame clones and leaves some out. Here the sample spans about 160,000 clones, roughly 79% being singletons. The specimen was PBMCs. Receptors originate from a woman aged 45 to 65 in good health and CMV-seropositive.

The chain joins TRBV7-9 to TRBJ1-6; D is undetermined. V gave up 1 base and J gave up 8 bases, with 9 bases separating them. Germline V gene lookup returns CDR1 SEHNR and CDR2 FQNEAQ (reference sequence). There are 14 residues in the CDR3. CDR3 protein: CASSLGEGYSPLHF. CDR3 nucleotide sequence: TGTGCCAGCAGCTTAGGCGAGGGTTATTCACCCCTCCACTTT.

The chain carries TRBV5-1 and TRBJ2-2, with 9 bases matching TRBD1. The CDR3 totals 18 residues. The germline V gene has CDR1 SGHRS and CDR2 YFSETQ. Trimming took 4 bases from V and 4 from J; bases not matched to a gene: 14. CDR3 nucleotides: TGCGCCAGCAGCCGCATGGACAGGGGAAGGTTGGGCACCGGGGAGCTGTTTTTT. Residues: CASSRMDRGRLGTGELFF.

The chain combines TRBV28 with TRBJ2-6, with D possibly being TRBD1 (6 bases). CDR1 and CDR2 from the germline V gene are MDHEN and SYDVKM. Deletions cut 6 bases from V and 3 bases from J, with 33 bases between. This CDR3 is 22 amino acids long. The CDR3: CASSYSTGFLLIPGDGANVLTF. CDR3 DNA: TGTGCCAGCAGCTACTCGACCGGGTTCTTACTAATCCCAGGGGATGGGGCCAACGTCCTGACTTTC.

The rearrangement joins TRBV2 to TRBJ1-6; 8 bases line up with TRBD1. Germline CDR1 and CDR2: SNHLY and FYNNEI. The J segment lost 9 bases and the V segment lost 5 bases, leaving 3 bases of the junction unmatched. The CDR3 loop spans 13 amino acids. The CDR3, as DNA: TGTGCCAGCAGTCAGGGGGCAACTTCACCCCTCCACTTT. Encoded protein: CASSQGATSPLHF. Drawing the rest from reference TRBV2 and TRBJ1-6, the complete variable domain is EPEVTQTPSHQVTQMGQEVILRCVPISNHLYFYWYRQILGQKVEFLVSFYNNEISEKSEIFDDQFSVERPDGSNFTLKIRSTKLEDSAMYFCASSQGATSPLHFGNGTRLTVT.

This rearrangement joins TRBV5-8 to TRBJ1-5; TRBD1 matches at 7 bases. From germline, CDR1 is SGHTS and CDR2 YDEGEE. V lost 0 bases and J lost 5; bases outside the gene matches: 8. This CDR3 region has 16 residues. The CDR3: CASSLVGRGLHQPQHF. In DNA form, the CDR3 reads TGTGCCAGCAGCTTGGTTGGCAGGGGGTTGCATCAGCCCCAGCATTTT.

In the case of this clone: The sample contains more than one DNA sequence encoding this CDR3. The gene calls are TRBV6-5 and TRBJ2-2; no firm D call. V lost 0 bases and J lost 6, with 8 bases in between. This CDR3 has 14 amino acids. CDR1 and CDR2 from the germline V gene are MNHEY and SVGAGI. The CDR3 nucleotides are TGTGCCAGCAGTTACTCGAGTCTAGCCGGGGAGCTGTTTTTT. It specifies CASSYSSLAGELFF.

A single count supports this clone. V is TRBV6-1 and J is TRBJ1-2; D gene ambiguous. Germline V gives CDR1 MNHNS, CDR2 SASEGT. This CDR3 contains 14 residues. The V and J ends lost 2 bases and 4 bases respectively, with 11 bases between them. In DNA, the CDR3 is TGTGCCAGCAGTGAACGGGGTGAGAGCTATGGCTACACCTTC. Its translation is CASSERGESYGYTF.

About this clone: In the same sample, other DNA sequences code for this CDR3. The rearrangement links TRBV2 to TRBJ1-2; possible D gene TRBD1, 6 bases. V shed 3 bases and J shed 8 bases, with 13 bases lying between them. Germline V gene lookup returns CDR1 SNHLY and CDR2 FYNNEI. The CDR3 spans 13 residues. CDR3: CASSERGTGGYTF. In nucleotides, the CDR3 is TGTGCCAGCAGTGAGAGGGGGACGGGAGGCTACACCTTC.

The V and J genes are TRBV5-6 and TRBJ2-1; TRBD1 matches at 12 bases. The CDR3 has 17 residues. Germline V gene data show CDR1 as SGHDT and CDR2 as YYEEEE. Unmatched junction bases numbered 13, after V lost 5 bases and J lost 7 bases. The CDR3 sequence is CASSSPGTGGPANEQFF. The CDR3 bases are TGTGCCAGCAGTTCTCCCGGGACAGGGGGCCCAGCGAATGAGCAGTTCTTC.

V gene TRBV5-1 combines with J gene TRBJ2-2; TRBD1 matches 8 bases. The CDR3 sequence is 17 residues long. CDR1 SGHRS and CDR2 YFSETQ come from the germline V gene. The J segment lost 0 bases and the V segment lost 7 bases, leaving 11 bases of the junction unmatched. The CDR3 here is CASGLSGGNANTGELFF. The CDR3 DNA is TGCGCCAGCGGTTTATCAGGGGGCAATGCGAACACCGGGGAGCTGTTTTTT.